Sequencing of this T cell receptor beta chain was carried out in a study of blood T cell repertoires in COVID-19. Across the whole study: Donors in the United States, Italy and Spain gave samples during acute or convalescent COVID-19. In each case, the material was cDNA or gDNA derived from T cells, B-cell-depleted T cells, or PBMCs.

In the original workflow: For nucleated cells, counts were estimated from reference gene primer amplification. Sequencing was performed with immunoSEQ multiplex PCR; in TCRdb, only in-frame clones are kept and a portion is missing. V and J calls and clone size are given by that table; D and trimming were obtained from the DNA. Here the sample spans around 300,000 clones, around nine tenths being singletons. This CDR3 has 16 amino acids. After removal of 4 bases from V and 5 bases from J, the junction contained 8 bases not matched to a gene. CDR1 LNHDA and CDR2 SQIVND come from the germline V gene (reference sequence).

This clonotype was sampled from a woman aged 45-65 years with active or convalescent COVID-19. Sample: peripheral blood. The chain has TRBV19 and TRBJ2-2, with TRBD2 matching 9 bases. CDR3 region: CASSTPGTSKTGELFF. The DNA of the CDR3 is TGTGCCAGTAGTACTCCCGGGACTAGCAAGACCGGGGAGCTGTTTTTT.